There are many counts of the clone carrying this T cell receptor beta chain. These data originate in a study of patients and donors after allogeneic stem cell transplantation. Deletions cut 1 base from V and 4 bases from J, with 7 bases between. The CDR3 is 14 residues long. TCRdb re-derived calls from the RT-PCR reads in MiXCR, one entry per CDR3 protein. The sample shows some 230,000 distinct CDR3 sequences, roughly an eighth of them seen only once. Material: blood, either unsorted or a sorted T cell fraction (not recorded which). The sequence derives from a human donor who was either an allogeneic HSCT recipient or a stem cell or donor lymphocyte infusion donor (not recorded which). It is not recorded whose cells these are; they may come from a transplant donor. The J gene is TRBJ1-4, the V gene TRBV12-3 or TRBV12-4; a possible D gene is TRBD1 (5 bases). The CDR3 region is CASSLGTNNEKLFF. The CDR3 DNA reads TGTGCCAGCAGTTTAGGGACAAATAATGAAAAACTGTTTTTT.